This TCR beta chain was sequenced for a study of Ad26.COV2.S vaccination and SARS-CoV-2 variants. Study outcomes and limitations: Spike-specific TCR breadth ran higher among vaccine recipients than placebo recipients.

Sequencing used immunoSEQ multiplex PCR; TCRdb keeps in-frame clones, though not all of them. The sample lists around 270,000 clones; around nine tenths were seen once. Trimming shortened V by 6 bases and J by 1 base, and 12 bases separated the two germline ends. CDR1 and CDR2 from the germline V gene are SNHLY and FYNNEI. The CDR3 spans 15 residues. Treatment noted: around 19 received Ad26.COV2.S at low or high dose, single or two shots; about 5 received placebo; per-sample allocation not given. Collection of samples fell on day 63 after the first vaccine or placebo injection. On this clone: The antigen is undetermined.

The sample here was peripheral blood, taken in a trial of Ad26.COV2.S vaccine versus placebo. The TCR was taken from a person aged 18-60 years who received the Ad26.COV2.S COVID-19 vaccine or a placebo. This chain connects TRBV2 to TRBJ2-2, with D possibly called TRBD1 or TRBD2 (5 bases each). The CDR3 protein is CASRVGTVNTGELFF. The CDR3 nucleotides read TGTGCCAGCAGGGTTGGGACGGTGAACACCGGGGAGCTGTTTTTT.